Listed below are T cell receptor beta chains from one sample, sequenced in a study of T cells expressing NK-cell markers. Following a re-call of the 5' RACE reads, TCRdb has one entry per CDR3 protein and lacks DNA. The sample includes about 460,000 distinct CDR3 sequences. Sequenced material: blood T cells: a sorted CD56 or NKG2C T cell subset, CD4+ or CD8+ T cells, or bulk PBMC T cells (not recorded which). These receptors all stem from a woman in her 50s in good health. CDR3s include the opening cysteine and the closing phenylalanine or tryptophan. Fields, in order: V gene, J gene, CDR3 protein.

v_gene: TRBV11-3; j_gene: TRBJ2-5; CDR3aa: CASSFSKLLETQYF
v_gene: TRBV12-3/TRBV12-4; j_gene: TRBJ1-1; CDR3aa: CASSLRGAEAFF
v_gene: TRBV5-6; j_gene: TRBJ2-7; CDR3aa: CASSPYLLGTSENYEQYF
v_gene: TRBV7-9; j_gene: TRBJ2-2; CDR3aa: CASSFWVTGELFF
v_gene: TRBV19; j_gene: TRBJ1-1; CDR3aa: CASSISRDTEAFF
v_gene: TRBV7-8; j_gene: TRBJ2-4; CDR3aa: CASSSGLAGASGKNIQYF
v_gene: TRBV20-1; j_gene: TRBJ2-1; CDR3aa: CSAFTSGRLDEQFF
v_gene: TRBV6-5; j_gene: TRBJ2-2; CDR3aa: CASSYQFGGELFF
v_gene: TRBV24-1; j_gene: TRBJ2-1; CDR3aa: CATSDPVREQFF
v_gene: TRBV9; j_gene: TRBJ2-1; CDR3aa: CASSPSPGTNNEQFF
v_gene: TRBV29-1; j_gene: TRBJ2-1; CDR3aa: CSVVRDLRAQFF
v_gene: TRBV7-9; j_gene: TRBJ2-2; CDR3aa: CASSRIQGFAGELFF
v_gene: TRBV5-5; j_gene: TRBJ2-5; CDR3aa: CASSPRLAGTQYF
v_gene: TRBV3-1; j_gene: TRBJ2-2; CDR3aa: CASSQGPNTGELFF
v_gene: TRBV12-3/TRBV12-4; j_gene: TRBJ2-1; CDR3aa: CASSPQDLGEQFF
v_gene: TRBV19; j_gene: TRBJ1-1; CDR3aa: CASSISLANTEAFF
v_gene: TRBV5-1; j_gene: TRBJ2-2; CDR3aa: CASSIGIGELFF
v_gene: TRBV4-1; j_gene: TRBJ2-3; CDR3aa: CASSRSGTKSYTDTQYF
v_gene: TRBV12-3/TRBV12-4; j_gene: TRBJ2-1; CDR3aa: CASSRRDPTHNEQFF
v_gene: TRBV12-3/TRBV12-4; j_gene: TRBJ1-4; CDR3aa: CASSRQGLNEKLFF
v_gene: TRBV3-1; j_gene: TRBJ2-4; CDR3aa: CASSQARQGTKNIQYF
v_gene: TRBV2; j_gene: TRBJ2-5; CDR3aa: CASSEAPGTGLSQYF
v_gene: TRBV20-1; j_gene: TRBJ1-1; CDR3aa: CSASEGVGTEAFF
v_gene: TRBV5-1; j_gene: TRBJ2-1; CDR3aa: CASSLGLVGVSVNEQFF
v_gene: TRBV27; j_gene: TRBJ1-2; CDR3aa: CASTIRQGTNYGYTF
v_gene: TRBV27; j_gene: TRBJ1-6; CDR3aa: CASSSLQGNSPLHF
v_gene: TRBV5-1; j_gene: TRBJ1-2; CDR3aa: CASSLRTGVQGGYTF
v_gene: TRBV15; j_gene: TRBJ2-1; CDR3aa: CATSTAGGTEQFF
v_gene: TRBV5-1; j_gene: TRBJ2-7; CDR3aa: CASSKSTSTIHGEQYF
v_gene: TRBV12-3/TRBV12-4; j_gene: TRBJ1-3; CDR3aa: CASSLTGARGNTIYF
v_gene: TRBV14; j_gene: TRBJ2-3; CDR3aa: CASSLKAQSTDTQYF
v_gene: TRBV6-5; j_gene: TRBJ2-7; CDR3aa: CASSPDRVGEQYF
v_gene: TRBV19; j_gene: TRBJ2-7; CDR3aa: CASSTLAPQGMREQYF
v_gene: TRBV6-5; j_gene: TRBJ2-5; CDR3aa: CASSQSPRGRRRETQYF
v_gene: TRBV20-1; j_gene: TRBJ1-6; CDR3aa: CSASGTDNSPLHF
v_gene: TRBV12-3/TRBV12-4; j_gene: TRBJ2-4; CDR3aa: CASKGRITPGSKNIQYF
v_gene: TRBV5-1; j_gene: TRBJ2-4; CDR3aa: CASSHTSGSQYF
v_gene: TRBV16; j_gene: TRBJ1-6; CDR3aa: CASSQDRVNSPLHF
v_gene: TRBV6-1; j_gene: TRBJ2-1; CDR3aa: CASLRLNEQFF
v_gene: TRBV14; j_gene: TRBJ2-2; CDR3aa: CASSQGLTGGTGELFF
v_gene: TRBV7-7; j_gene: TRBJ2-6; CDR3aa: CASSSGTTNVLTF
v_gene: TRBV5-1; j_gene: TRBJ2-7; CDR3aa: CASSLGLAGSSYEQYF
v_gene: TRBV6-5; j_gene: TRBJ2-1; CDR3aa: CASSRLAGLDEQFF
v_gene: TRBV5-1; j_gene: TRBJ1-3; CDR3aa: CASSLERGSSGNTIYF
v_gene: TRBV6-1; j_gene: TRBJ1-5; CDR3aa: CASSGAGRQPQHF
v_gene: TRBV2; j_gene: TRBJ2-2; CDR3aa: CASSEFVTSGIGGELFF
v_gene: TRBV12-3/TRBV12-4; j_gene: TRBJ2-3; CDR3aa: CASSPPVRTDTQYF
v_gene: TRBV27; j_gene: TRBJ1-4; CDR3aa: CASSPTGWKANEKLFF
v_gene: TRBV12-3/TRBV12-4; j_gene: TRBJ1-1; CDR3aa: CASSLGHRGEAFF
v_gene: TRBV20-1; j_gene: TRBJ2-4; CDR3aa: CSAGGDKNIQYF